This TCR beta chain originates from a study of cytomegalovirus exposure and HLA in healthy donors. Study-level findings and limits: TCR beta V- and J-gene trimming, according to a later analysis, was linked to a missense DCLRE1C variant. Across donors, sequencing depth was assumed by presence/absence analyses to be roughly uniform. A list of 150 or so TCR beta chains associated with cytomegalovirus was given.

Remarks on this clone: Its antigen is undetermined.

The PCR employed 60 Vbeta primers together with 13 Jbeta primers. Profiling relied on immunoSEQ multiplex PCR, and the TCRdb table lists in-frame clones only, not all of them. The data hold roughly 150,000 clones, with 81% observed a single time. The receptor's source is a woman between 18 and 29 years old in good health and CMV-seronegative. Sequencing was performed on PBMCs.

CDR3 nucleotide sequence: TGTGCCAGCAGTGAAGTTCCAGGCCAACTAGGTGGGAAACTGTTTTTT. Amino acid sequence: CASSEVPGQLGGKLFF. The rearrangement joins TRBV6-1 to TRBJ1-4; no reliable D call. With 1 base removed from V and 11 bases from J, the gap between germline ends came to 20 bases. Germline V gene data show CDR1 as MNHNS and CDR2 as SASEGT. CDR3 length equals 16 residues.